This T cell receptor (beta chain) is drawn from a study of CD8 T cells in ankylosing spondylitis. The study's findings and limits: A motif of eight highly homologous TCR beta variants was seen as apparently characteristic of ankylosing spondylitis blood. There were earlier reports of some motif variants in reactive arthritis synovial fluid and blood.

This clonotype occurred a few times. Its matching antigen is unknown. The CDR3 contains 14 residues. The germline CDR1 and CDR2 sequences are MNHEY and SMNVEV (reference sequence). Trimming took 3 bases from V and 5 from J; bases not matched to a gene: 5. TCRdb independently ran MiXCR on the 5' RACE reads; one entry per CDR3 protein. The sample lists over 200,000 distinct CDR3 sequences, approximately 20% seen once, with about 39% in the top ten. The V call is TRBV27, the J call TRBJ2-7; TRBD2 matches 9 bases. The sequencing input was blood, either unsorted or a sorted T cell fraction (not recorded which). This TCR derives from a male donor with ankylosing spondylitis. As DNA, the CDR3 is TGTGCCAGCAGTTTTGCGGGAGGGCCCCACGAGCAGTACTTC. This gives the protein CASSFAGGPHEQYF.